The 10 T cell receptor beta chains reported below all come from one sample, sequenced in a study of CD8 T cells in ankylosing spondylitis. Study-level points and caveats: Apparently characteristic of ankylosing spondylitis blood was a TCR beta motif (about 8 highly homologous variants).

For these receptors, no antigen is known. TCRdb independently ran MiXCR on the 5' RACE reads; one entry per CDR3 protein. Found here are roughly 700,000 distinct CDR3 sequences, under 20% of them singletons; the top ten hold 15% to 20%. What was sequenced was blood, either unsorted or a sorted T cell fraction (not recorded which). The receptors stem from a male donor with ankylosing spondylitis.

The genes are TRBV20-1 and TRBJ1-2, with 9 bases fitting TRBD1. The germline V gene encodes CDR1 DFQATT and CDR2 SNEGSKA (reference sequence). CDR3 size: 14 residues. The J segment lost 8 bases and the V segment lost 6 bases, leaving 13 bases of the junction unmatched. This CDR3 is CSALFTGGAEGYTF. CDR3 DNA sequence: TGCAGTGCGCTGTTTACAGGGGGCGCAGAAGGCTACACCTTC.

This clonotype has more than one count but fewer than ten. The V and J genes are TRBV10-3 and TRBJ2-1; 12 nucleotides match TRBD2. Germline V lookup: CDR1 ENHRY, CDR2 SYGVKD. This CDR3 contains 16 residues. V shed 0 bases and J 7 bases; nucleotides not matched to a gene: 4. The CDR3 region has the DNA TGTGCCATCAGTGAGTCCCTAGCGGGAGGGAAAAATGAGCAGTTCTTC. Its protein is CAISESLAGGKNEQFF.

V is TRBV20-1 and J is TRBJ1-2, with D unresolved. This CDR3 contains 13 residues. Germline V lookup: CDR1 DFQATT, CDR2 SNEGSKA (reference sequence). Deletions cut 6 bases from V and 5 bases from J, with 16 bases between. CDR3 residues: CSASRETLYGYTF. CDR3 sequence (DNA): TGCAGTGCCAGCCGGGAGACCTTATATGGCTACACCTTC.

The V and J genes are TRBV10-3 and TRBJ1-1, with D possibly being TRBD1 (6 bases). Trimming pared 2 bases from V and 2 bases from J, leaving 12 bases between. From germline, CDR1 is ENHRY and CDR2 SYGVKD. The CDR3 consists of 15 residues. The CDR3 DNA reads as TGTGCCATCAGTGAGATGACAGGTTTAAACACTGAAGCTTTCTTT. Its translation: CAISEMTGLNTEAFF.

The V call is TRBV6-1, the J call TRBJ1-1; TRBD1 is a possible D gene (5 bases). The CDR3 length is 14 residues. Germline lookup yields CDR1 MNHNS and CDR2 SASEGT. Trimming shortened V by 8 bases and J by 4 bases, and 17 bases separated the two germline ends. The CDR3 coding sequence is TGTGCCAGCTTCCTTTCGGGGCGGGGCACTGAAGCTTTCTTT. Residues: CASFLSGRGTEAFF.

A few counts support this clonotype. The chain employs TRBV20-1 and TRBJ2-2; perhaps TRBD2 as D (6 bases). The CDR3 sequence is 16 residues long. Trimming left V 1 base short and J 4 bases short, with 16 bases between. Germline V lookup: CDR1 DFQATT, CDR2 SNEGSKA (reference sequence). The CDR3 loop is CSARAPGTLLTGELFF. DNA for the CDR3: TGCAGTGCTAGAGCGCCCGGGACTCTGCTCACCGGGGAGCTGTTTTTT.

This clonotype has just a few counts. The chain has TRBV6-1 and TRBJ1-6; D may be TRBD1 (6 bases). Germline V lookup: CDR1 MNHNS, CDR2 SASEGT. CDR3 length equals 12 residues. The V end was cut by 9 bases, the J end by 10 bases, with 13 bases between. CDR3 loop: CASKDSYSPLHF. The CDR3 DNA is TGTGCCAGTAAGGACAGCTACTCACCCCTCCACTTT.

This clonotype has a handful of counts. The CDR3 DNA is TGTGCCAGCAGTTTTTTCGGACTAACTAACTATGGCTACACCTTC. Protein sequence: CASSFFGLTNYGYTF. This chain uses TRBV28 with TRBJ1-2; D is unresolved. CDR3 length: 15 residues. Trimming cost V 3 bases and J 0 bases, with 11 bases left between them. The V gene's germline CDR1 is MDHEN and CDR2 SYDVKM.

This clonotype was picked up a small number of times. CDR3 coding DNA: TGCGCCAGCAGCTTGGACAGAGACCTCTACGAGCAGTACTTC. Translated, it gives CASSLDRDLYEQYF. This chain connects TRBV5-1 to TRBJ2-7; D is unclear. CDR1 is SGHRS, CDR2 YFSETQ, per germline. Trimming pared 0 bases from V and 3 bases from J, leaving 10 bases between. The CDR3 length is 14 residues.

The sample holds many counts of this clonotype. The J gene is TRBJ2-3, the V gene TRBV6-4; 11 nucleotides match TRBD2. CDR1 and CDR2 from the germline V gene are MRHNA and SNTAGT. V gave up 0 bases and J gave up 4 bases; unmatched junction bases: 0. This CDR3 contains 15 residues. CDR3 region: CASSDSSGGADTQYF. The CDR3 DNA is TGTGCCAGCAGTGACTCTAGCGGGGGGGCAGATACGCAGTATTTT.